These T cell receptor beta chains were read from a single sample in a study of T-cell memory formation after mild COVID-19. From the 5' RACE reads, TCRdb called clonotypes with MiXCR, one entry per CDR3 protein. The sample yields about 290,000 distinct CDR3 sequences, more than 15% seen once. What was sequenced was PBMCs or a T cell subset sorted from them (not recorded which). The receptor source for this set is a man younger than 35 who had mild COVID-19 (a few samples of this study predate the infection). Cell type and time point are not known. CDR3s include the opening cysteine and the closing phenylalanine or tryptophan. D genes are given only for firm matches. Size is omitted from some rows. Given values are once, few, many or a class for expanded clones.

clone_size j_call d_call v_call cdr3_nt cdr3_aa
. TRBJ2-5 . TRBV29-1 TGCAGCGTTGTCTGGCAGCAAGAGACCCAGTACTTC CSVVWQQETQYF
few TRBJ2-5 TRBD2 TRBV9 TGTGCCAGCAGCCCCCAGATTAGCGGGGGGCAAGAGACCCAGTACTTC CASSPQISGGQETQYF
. TRBJ2-1 TRBD2 TRBV5-1 TGCGCCAGCAGGCCTGCCTGGACTAGTAGAAATGAGCAGTTCTTC CASRPAWTSRNEQFF
few TRBJ2-4 . TRBV10-2 TGCGCCAGCAGTCACGGACGGGGCTCAAACATTCAGTACTTC CASSHGRGSNIQYF
. TRBJ2-2 . TRBV7-2 TGTGCCAGCAGCTCAGATCTCGTGCGGCTAGGGAACACCGGGGAGCTGTTTTTT CASSSDLVRLGNTGELFF
. TRBJ2-2 TRBD1 TRBV12-3/TRBV12-4 TGTGCCAGCAGGCGACAGGGGGGCGGGGAGCTGTTTTTT CASRRQGGGELFF
few TRBJ2-2 . TRBV12-3/TRBV12-4 TGTGCCAGCAGTCCCAGGTGGGGGACCGGGGAGCTGTTTTTT CASSPRWGTGELFF
. TRBJ2-6 . TRBV5-1 TGCGCCAGCAGCTTCACGGCAGGGGGGTCTGGGGCCAACGTCCTGACTTTC CASSFTAGGSGANVLTF
many TRBJ2-7 . TRBV15 TGTGCCACCAGCAGAGAAGCCGGTGGAGGACAGACCTACGAGCAGTACTTC CATSREAGGGQTYEQYF
. TRBJ2-5 . TRBV5-4 TGTGCCAGCAGCTTTAATAGGCCCCAAGAGACCCAGTACTTC CASSFNRPQETQYF
. TRBJ2-3 . TRBV13 TGTGCCAGCAGCCTACCCACAGGGGCGGGGGATACGCAGTATTTT CASSLPTGAGDTQYF
few TRBJ2-7 . TRBV15 TGTGCCACCAGCCGCGGGACAGTCTACGAGCAGTACTTC CATSRGTVYEQYF
. TRBJ1-6 TRBD1 TRBV7-2 TGTGCCAGCAGCTCCCGACAGGGACAATCACCCCTCCACTTT CASSSRQGQSPLHF
many TRBJ2-1 TRBD1 TRBV6-5 TGTGCCAGCAGCCGGGGACAGAATGAGCAGTTCTTC CASSRGQNEQFF
. TRBJ2-3 . TRBV13 TGTGCCAGCAGCTTGGCCGGGGGACGGGATACGCAGTATTTT CASSLAGGRDTQYF
few TRBJ1-3 . TRBV7-3 TGTGCCAGCAGCTCCAAGCGGTCTGGAAACACCATATATTTT CASSSKRSGNTIYF
many TRBJ2-3 TRBD2 TRBV12-3/TRBV12-4 TGTGCCAGCAGACGGACTAGCGGGGGGACAGATACGCAGTATTTT CASRRTSGGTDTQYF
. TRBJ2-2 . TRBV4-1 TGCGCCAGCAGCCAAGAACCAGACAACACCGGGGAGCTGTTTTTT CASSQEPDNTGELFF
. TRBJ2-1 . TRBV4-2 TGTGCCAGCAGCCAAGATCCCCAGCGGAGCCACAATGAGCAGTTCTTC CASSQDPQRSHNEQFF
few TRBJ2-7 TRBD1 TRBV18 TGTGCCAGCTCACAGGACAGGGGGAAATCCTACGAGCAGTACTTC CASSQDRGKSYEQYF
. TRBJ2-6 . TRBV6-2/TRBV6-3 TGTGCCAGCAGTTCCGAACCCTCATACTCTGGGGCCAACGTCCTGACTTTC CASSSEPSYSGANVLTF
few TRBJ1-1 . TRBV7-2 TGTGCCAGCGGACTAAGTAAGGGCACTGAAGCTTTCTTT CASGLSKGTEAFF
few TRBJ1-5 TRBD1 TRBV6-1 TGTGCCAGCTCGTGGGACAGGGTGAAGGGCAATCAGCCCCAGCATTTT CASSWDRVKGNQPQHF
. TRBJ1-6 . TRBV6-4 TGTGCCAGCAGTTCAGGGTATGGATCACCCCTCCACTTT CASSSGYGSPLHF
few TRBJ2-7 TRBD2 TRBV29-1 TGCAGCGTTATACTAGCGGGGCTCTCCTACGAGCAGTACTTC CSVILAGLSYEQYF
few TRBJ2-2 . TRBV19 TGTGCCAGTAGTATACTAGGGTCCACCGGGGAGCTGTTTTTT CASSILGSTGELFF
. TRBJ2-5 TRBD2 TRBV4-3 TGCGCCAGCAGCCAAGGGGTAGCGGGGGAGTACCAAGAGACCCAGTACTTC CASSQGVAGEYQETQYF
. TRBJ2-5 TRBD1 TRBV7-3 TGTGCCAGCAGCTTCGGGGACAGAGAGACCCAGTACTTC CASSFGDRETQYF
few TRBJ2-3 TRBD1 TRBV7-2 TGTGCCAGCAGCCCGCGGACAGGGGAGGACCGGTGGACAGATACGCAGTATTTT CASSPRTGEDRWTDTQYF